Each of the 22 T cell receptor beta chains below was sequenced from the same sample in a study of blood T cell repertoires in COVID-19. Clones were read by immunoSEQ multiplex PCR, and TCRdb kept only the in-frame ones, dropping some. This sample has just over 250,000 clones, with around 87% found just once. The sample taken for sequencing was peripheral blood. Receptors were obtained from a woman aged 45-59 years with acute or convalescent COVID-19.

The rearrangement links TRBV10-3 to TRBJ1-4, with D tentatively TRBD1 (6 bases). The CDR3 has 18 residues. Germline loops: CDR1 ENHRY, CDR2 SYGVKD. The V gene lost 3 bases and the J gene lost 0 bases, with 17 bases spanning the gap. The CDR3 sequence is CAISDSGGRGATNEKLFF. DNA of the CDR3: TGTGCCATCAGTGATTCGGGGGGCAGGGGTGCAACTAATGAAAAACTGTTTTTT.

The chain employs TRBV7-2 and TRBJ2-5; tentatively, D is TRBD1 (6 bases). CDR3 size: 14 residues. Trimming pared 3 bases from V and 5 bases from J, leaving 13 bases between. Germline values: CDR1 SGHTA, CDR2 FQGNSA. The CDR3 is CASSFSTGPETQYF. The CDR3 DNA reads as TGTGCCAGCAGCTTCTCGACAGGTCCGGAGACCCAGTACTTC. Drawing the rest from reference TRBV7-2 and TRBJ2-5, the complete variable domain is GAGVSQSPSNKVTEKGKDVELRCDPISGHTALYWYRQSLGQGLEFLIYFQGNSAPDKSGLPSDRFSAERTGGSVSTLTIQRTQQEDSAVYLCASSFSTGPETQYFGPGTRLLVL.

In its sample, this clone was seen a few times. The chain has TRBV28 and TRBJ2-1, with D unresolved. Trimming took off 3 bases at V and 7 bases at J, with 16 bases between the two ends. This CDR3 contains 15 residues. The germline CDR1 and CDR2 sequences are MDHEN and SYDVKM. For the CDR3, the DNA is TGTGCCAGCAGTTTGATTGTAGTTCTGACAAATGAGCAGTTCTTC. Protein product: CASSLIVVLTNEQFF.

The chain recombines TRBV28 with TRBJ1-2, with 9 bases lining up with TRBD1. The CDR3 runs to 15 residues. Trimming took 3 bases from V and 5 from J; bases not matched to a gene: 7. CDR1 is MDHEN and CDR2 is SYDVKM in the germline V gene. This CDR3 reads CASSLGTGRAYGYTF. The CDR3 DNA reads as TGTGCCAGCAGTTTGGGGACAGGGAGGGCTTATGGCTACACCTTC.

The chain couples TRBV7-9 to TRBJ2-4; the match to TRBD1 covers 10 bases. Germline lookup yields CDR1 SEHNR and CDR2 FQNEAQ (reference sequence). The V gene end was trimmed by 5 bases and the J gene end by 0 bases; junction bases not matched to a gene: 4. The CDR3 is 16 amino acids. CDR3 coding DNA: TGTGCCAGCAGCAAGGGACAGGGGCTAGCCAAAAACATTCAGTACTTC. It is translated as CASSKGQGLAKNIQYF.

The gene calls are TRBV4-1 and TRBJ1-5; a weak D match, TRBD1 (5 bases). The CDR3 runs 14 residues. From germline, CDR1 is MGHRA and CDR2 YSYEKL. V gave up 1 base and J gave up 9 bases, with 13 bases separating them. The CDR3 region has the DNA TGCGCCAGCAGCCAAGTGGGGGGAACTTCGCCCCAGCATTTT. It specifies CASSQVGGTSPQHF.

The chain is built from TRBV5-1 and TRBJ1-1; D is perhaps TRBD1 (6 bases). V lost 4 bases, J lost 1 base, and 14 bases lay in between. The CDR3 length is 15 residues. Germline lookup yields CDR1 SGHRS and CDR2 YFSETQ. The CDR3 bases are TGCGCCAGCAGCCCTCAGGGGTTGGGGAACACTGAAGCTTTCTTT. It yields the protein CASSPQGLGNTEAFF.

CDR3: CASSTSLPGTDTQYF. The CDR3 DNA reads as TGTGCCAGTAGTACGTCTCTTCCGGGCACAGATACGCAGTATTTT. This rearrangement joins TRBV19 to TRBJ2-3; D gene uncertain. Trimming stripped 4 bases from V and 1 base from J, with 12 bases between. CDR1 and CDR2 (germline): LNHDA, SQIVND (reference sequence). CDR3 length: 15 amino acids.

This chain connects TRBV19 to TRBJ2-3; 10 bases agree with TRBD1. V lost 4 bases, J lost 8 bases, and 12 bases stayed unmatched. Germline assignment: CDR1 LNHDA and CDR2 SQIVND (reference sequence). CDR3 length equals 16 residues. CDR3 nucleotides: TGTGCCAGTAGTAGCCGGGGACAGGGGCTAGCAGTTACGCAGTATTTT. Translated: CASSSRGQGLAVTQYF.

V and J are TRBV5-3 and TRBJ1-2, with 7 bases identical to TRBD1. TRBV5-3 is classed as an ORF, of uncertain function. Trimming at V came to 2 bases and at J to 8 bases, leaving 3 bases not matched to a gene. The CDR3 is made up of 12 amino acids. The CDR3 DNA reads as TGTGCCAGAAGCTTAGGGGGCCAAGGCTACACCTTC. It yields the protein CARSLGGQGYTF.

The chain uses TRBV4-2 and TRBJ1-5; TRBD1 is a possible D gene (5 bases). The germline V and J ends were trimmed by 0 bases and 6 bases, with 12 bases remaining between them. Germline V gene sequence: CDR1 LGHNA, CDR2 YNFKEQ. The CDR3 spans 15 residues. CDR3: CASSQESRGLQPQHF. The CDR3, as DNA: TGTGCCAGCAGCCAAGAGTCGCGGGGCCTTCAGCCCCAGCATTTT.

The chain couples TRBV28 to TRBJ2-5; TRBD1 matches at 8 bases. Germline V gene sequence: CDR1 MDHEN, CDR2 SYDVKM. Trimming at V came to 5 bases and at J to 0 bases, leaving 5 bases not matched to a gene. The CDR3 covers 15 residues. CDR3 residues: CASSPRDRYQETQYF. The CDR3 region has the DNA TGTGCCAGCAGTCCCCGGGACAGGTACCAAGAGACCCAGTACTTC.

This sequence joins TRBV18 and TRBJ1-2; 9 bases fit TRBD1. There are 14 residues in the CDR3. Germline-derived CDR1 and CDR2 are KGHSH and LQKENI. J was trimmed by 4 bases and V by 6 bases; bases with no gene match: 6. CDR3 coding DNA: TGTGCCAGCTCCCGGGACAGGGTCGTCTATGGCTACACCTTC. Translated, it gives CASSRDRVVYGYTF.

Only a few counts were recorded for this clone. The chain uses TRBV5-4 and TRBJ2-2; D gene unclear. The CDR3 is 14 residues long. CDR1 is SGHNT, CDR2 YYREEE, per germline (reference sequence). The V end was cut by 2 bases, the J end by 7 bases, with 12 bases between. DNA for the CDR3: TGTGCCAGCAGCTTATCAAGTAGTCTCGGGGAGCTGTTTTTT. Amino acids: CASSLSSSLGELFF.

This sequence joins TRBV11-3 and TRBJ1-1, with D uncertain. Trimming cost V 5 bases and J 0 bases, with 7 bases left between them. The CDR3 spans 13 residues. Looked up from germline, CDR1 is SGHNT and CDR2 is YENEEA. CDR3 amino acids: CASSRGMNTEAFF. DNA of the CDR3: TGTGCCAGCAGCCGCGGGATGAACACTGAAGCTTTCTTT.

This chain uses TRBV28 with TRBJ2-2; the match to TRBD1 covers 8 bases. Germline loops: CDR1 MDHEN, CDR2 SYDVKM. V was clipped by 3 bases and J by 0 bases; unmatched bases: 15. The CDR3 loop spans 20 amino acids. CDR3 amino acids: CASSLAGAGGLSANTGELFF. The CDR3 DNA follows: TGTGCCAGCAGTTTGGCCGGGGCAGGGGGCCTTTCCGCGAACACCGGGGAGCTGTTTTTT.

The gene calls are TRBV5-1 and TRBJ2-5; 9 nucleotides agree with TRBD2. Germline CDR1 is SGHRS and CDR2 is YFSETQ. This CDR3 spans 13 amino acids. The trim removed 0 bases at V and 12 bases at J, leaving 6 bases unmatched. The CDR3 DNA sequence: TGCGCCAGCAGCTTGGTGGTAGCGGGAGAGGAGTACTTC. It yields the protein CASSLVVAGEEYF.

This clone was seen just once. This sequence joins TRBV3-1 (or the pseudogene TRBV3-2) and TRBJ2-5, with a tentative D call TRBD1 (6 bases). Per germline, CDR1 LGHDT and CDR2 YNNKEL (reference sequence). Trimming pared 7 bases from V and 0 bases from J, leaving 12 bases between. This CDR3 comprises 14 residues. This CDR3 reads CASTPGGDQETQYF. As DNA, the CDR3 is TGTGCCAGCACCCCTGGGGGCGACCAAGAGACCCAGTACTTC.

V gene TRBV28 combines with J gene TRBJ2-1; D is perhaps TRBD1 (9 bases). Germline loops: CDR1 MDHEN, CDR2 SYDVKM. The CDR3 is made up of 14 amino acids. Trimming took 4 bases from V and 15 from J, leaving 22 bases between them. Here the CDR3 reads CASSSGTGTRAGFF. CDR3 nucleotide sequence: TGTGCCAGCAGTTCCGGGACAGGGACTAGGGCGGGGTTCTTC.

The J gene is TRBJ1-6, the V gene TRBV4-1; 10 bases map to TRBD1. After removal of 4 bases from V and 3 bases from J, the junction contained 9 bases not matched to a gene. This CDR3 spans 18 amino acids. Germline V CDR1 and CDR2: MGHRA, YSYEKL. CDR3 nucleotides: TGCGCCAGCAGCCGAGATGGGACAGGGGAACACTATAATTCACCCCTCCACTTT. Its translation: CASSRDGTGEHYNSPLHF.

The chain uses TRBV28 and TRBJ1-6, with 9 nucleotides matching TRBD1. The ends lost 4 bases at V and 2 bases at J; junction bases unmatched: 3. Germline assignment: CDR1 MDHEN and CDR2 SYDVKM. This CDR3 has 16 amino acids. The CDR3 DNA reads TGTGCCAGCAGTTCACAGGGGGCAGCCTATAATTCACCCCTCCACTTT. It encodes CASSSQGAAYNSPLHF. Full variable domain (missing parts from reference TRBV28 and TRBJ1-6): DVKVTQSSRYLVKRTGEKVFLECVQDMDHENMFWYRQDPGLGLRLIYFSYDVKMKEKGDIPEGYSVSREKKERFSLILESASTNQTSMYLCASSSQGAAYNSPLHFGNGTRLTVT.

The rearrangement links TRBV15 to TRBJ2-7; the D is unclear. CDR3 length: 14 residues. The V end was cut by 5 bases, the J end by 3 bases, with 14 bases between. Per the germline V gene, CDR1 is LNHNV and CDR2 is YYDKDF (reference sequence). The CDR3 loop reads CATSSTQVNYEQYF. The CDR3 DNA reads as TGTGCCACCAGCTCAACCCAGGTAAACTACGAGCAGTACTTC.